The 27 T cell receptor beta chains below all came from one sample that was sequenced in a study of T cells in Graves' hyperthyroidism and ophthalmopathy. Amplified TCR beta CDR3 regions came from RNA transcripts. When the TCR CDR3 underwent first-round RT-PCR, the HTBI primer set was used. One entry per CDR3 protein results from TCRdb running MiXCR on the multiplex PCR reads. The profile shows hundreds of thousands of distinct CDR3 sequences, roughly 21% of them singletons. The source material was blood. The receptors stem from a man aged 35-49 years with Graves' ophthalmopathy.

The V and J genes are TRBV9 and TRBJ1-5; D is possibly TRBD1 (5 bases). V was shortened by 0 bases and J by 1 base, with 8 bases between the two germline ends. The germline gives CDR1 SGDLS, CDR2 YYNGEE. This CDR3 has 15 residues. CDR3 bases: TGTGCCAGCAGCGTAGCAGGGACCAGCAATCAGCCCCAGCATTTT. This encodes CASSVAGTSNQPQHF. Filled out from reference TRBV9 and TRBJ1-5, the complete variable domain reads DSGVTQTPKHLITATGQRVTLRCSPRSGDLSVYWYQQSLDQGLQFLIQYYNGEERAKGNILERFSAQQFPDLHSELNLSSLELGDSALYFCASSVAGTSNQPQHFGDGTRLSIL.

The chain couples TRBV11-1 to TRBJ1-6; 7 bases line up with TRBD1. V lost 4 bases, J lost 8 bases, and 8 bases stayed unmatched. The CDR3 is made up of 15 amino acids. The germline gives CDR1 SGHAT, CDR2 FQDESV (reference sequence). The CDR3 loop is CASSSAQGPDSPLHF. CDR3 DNA: TGTGCCAGCAGCTCCGCACAGGGGCCGGATTCACCCCTCCACTTT.

J is TRBJ2-3 and V is TRBV6-1; 8 nucleotides line up with TRBD1. The CDR3 has 15 residues. The V segment lost 5 bases and the J segment 6 bases; nucleotides outside the gene matches: 10. Germline loops: CDR1 MNHNS, CDR2 SASEGT. CDR3 amino acids: CASSRATGGRDTQYF. As DNA, the CDR3 is TGTGCCAGCAGTCGAGCCACAGGGGGTCGGGATACGCAGTATTTT.

V usage is TRBV5-6 and J usage is TRBJ2-7; 7 bases agree with TRBD1. CDR3 length: 15 residues. In germline, CDR1 is SGHDT, CDR2 YYEEEE. V lost 2 bases, J lost 3 bases, and 8 bases stayed unmatched. The CDR3 nucleotides read TGTGCCAGCAGCTTAGGAGACAGGGTGGGCTACGAGCAGTACTTC. Amino acids: CASSLGDRVGYEQYF.

Only a few counts were recorded for this clonotype. V and J are TRBV3-1 and TRBJ2-1; 9 positions agree with TRBD1. Germline V gene sequence: CDR1 LGHDT, CDR2 YNNKEL (reference sequence). The junction had 5 bases not matched to a gene; V was cut back by 6 bases and J by 8 bases. This CDR3 spans 13 amino acids. The CDR3 spells CASRHRTGDEQFF. The CDR3 DNA reads TGTGCCAGCAGGCACAGGACAGGGGATGAGCAGTTCTTC.

This clonotype came up many times. V is TRBV11-2 and J is TRBJ2-1, with D uncertain. This CDR3 spans 12 amino acids. Germline V gene sequence: CDR1 SGHAT, CDR2 FQNNGV. Trimming shortened V by 4 bases and J by 7 bases, and 8 bases separated the two germline ends. The CDR3 reads CASSYSANEQFF. DNA of the CDR3: TGTGCCAGCAGCTATTCCGCAAATGAGCAGTTCTTC.

The chain carries TRBV10-3 and TRBJ2-3, with a possible D match to TRBD1 (5 bases). With 6 bases removed from V and 4 bases from J, the gap between germline ends came to 8 bases. The germline CDR1 and CDR2 sequences are ENHRY and SYGVKD. This CDR3 comprises 12 residues. The CDR3 region has the DNA TGTGCCATCAGAGGGGTTGCAGATACGCAGTATTTT. Translation: CAIRGVADTQYF.

As for this clonotype: A much more abundant neighbour one base away suggests this may be a read error. The J gene is TRBJ2-1, the V gene TRBV2, with D perhaps TRBD1 or TRBD2 (5 bases each). The CDR3 covers 16 residues. Germline V gives CDR1 SNHLY, CDR2 FYNNEI. The CDR3 DNA follows: TGTGCCAGCAGTGAAGCTCCGGGACCCTCCTACAATGGGCAGTTCTTC. This sequence encodes CASSEAPGPSYNGQFF.

V usage is TRBV7-9 and J usage is TRBJ2-7, with no clear D. The CDR3 extends over 14 amino acids. The ends were cut back, 6 bases at V and 6 bases at J, with 18 bases in the middle. CDR1 and CDR2 from the germline V gene are SEHNR and FQNEAQ (reference sequence). The CDR3 loop reads CASSSLGQLGEQYF. The CDR3 nucleotides are TGTGCCAGCAGTTCCCTCGGGCAGTTGGGCGAGCAGTACTTC.

In this sample, this clonotype turned up many times. This chain links TRBV11-2 with TRBJ2-5; D not certain. V dropped 6 bases and J dropped 3 bases, with 11 bases sitting between them. The CDR3 is 13 residues long. Germline V gene lookup returns CDR1 SGHAT and CDR2 FQNNGV. In nucleotides, the CDR3 is TGTGCCAGCAGTGCCGAGGCGGAAGAGACCCAGTACTTC. Translated, it gives CASSAEAEETQYF.

In this sample, this clonotype turned up a few times. This chain uses TRBV3-1 with TRBJ2-5, with D perhaps TRBD2 (6 bases). Germline V lookup: CDR1 LGHDT, CDR2 YNNKEL (reference sequence). CDR3 length equals 16 residues. V was pared by 3 bases and J by 9 bases, with 23 bases between. The CDR3 is CASSHSGLLGKRAQYF. Here the CDR3 DNA reads TGTGCCAGCAGCCATTCAGGACTACTCGGCAAGAGGGCCCAGTACTTC.

The gene calls are TRBV29-1 and TRBJ1-1; a weak D match, TRBD1 (6 bases). The CDR3 is 14 residues long. V lost 5 bases and J lost 6, with 19 bases in between. CDR1 and CDR2 from the germline V gene are SQVTM and ANQGSEA. As DNA, the CDR3 is TGCAGCGTTAAGGTGGGTCGGGGGCACGCTGAAGCTTTCTTT. Its protein is CSVKVGRGHAEAFF. Filled out from reference TRBV29-1 and TRBJ1-1, the complete variable domain reads SAVISQKPSRDICQRGTSLTIQCQVDSQVTMMFWYRQQPGQSLTLIATANQGSEATYESGFVIDKFPISRPNLTFSTLTVSNMSPEDSSIYLCSVKVGRGHAEAFFGQGTRLTVV.

This chain links TRBV6-1 with TRBJ1-2; 10 positions agree with TRBD1. This CDR3 spans 12 amino acids. With 9 bases clipped from V and 8 bases from J, the junction kept 6 bases outside the gene matches. Per the germline V gene, CDR1 is MNHNS and CDR2 is SASEGT. The CDR3 reads CASGTGAGGYTF. The CDR3 DNA is TGTGCCAGTGGGACAGGGGCCGGGGGCTACACCTTC.

This clonotype was observed many times. The V and J genes are TRBV7-6 and TRBJ2-7, with a weak D call TRBD2 (6 bases). The V and J ends lost 2 bases and 5 bases respectively, with 10 bases between them. CDR3 length: 13 amino acids. Germline CDR1 and CDR2: SGHVS and FNYEAQ. The CDR3 DNA reads as TGTGCCAGCAGCTTATATGGCGGGAACGAGCAGTACTTC. Its translation is CASSLYGGNEQYF.

This clonotype was recorded at least ten times. The V and J genes are TRBV27 and TRBJ2-7, with D maybe TRBD2 (6 bases). V lost 6 bases and J 7 bases, leaving 13 bases between the germline ends. This CDR3 contains 12 residues. In germline, CDR1 is MNHEY, CDR2 SMNVEV (reference sequence). In nucleotides, the CDR3 is TGTGCCAGCAGGTCCGGGGGAATGGAGCAGTACTTC. It yields the protein CASRSGGMEQYF.

This clonotype was detected only a few times. The chain combines TRBV6-1 with TRBJ1-1, with a possible D match to TRBD1 (6 bases). Germline V CDR1 and CDR2: MNHNS, SASEGT. CDR3 length: 11 residues. V gave up 11 bases and J gave up 6 bases, with 13 bases separating them. CDR3 nucleotides: TGTGCCGGGGGGGGCCGGGCTGAAGCTTTCTTT. Encoded protein: CAGGGRAEAFF.

The chain has TRBV20-1 and TRBJ2-2, with D perhaps matching TRBD1 (5 bases). The CDR3 is 17 residues long. The V end was cut by 0 bases, the J end by 0 bases, with 14 bases between. In germline, CDR1 is DFQATT, CDR2 SNEGSKA (reference sequence). This CDR3 reads CSARDLMTEANTGELFF. CDR3 in DNA: TGCAGTGCTAGAGATCTCATGACAGAGGCGAACACCGGGGAGCTGTTTTTT.

In its sample, this clonotype was seen many times. The chain has TRBV18 and TRBJ1-3; TRBD1 matches at 8 bases. There are 16 residues in the CDR3. The ends lost 1 base at V and 2 bases at J; junction bases unmatched: 4. In germline, CDR1 is KGHSH, CDR2 LQKENI. The CDR3 loop is CASSPLSRGPGNTIYF. The CDR3 DNA reads as TGTGCCAGCTCACCACTTAGCAGGGGGCCTGGAAACACCATATATTTT.

Remarks on this clonotype: Just one base apart from a much larger clone, this may be a read error. J is TRBJ1-6 and V is TRBV2; D gene unclear. The CDR3 is made up of 14 amino acids. Germline V gives CDR1 SNHLY, CDR2 FYNNEI. The CDR3, as DNA: TGTGCCACCCCCCGGGGAGGAAATAATTCACCCCTCCGCTTT. It codes for CATPRGGNNSPLRF.

The sample holds a few counts of this clonotype. The chain employs TRBV7-9 and TRBJ1-1, with D possibly TRBD1 on 6 matching bases. The length of the CDR3 is 14 residues. Germline V gives CDR1 SEHNR, CDR2 FQNEAQ (reference sequence). V lost 5 bases and J lost 4, with 14 bases in between. CDR3 residues: CASSPFRGGTEAFF. CDR3 DNA sequence: TGTGCCAGCAGCCCCTTCCGAGGGGGCACTGAAGCTTTCTTT.

This chain links TRBV10-1 with TRBJ2-3; TRBD2 agrees at 7 bases. This CDR3 has 14 residues. J was trimmed by 2 bases and V by 5 bases; bases with no gene match: 4. Per germline, CDR1 WNHNN and CDR2 SYGVQD (reference sequence). CDR3 nucleotides: TGCGCCAGCAGTAGCGGGGAGCACACAGATACGCAGTATTTT. Amino acid sequence: CASSSGEHTDTQYF.

The chain recombines TRBV5-8 with TRBJ2-5; 8 positions agree with TRBD2. The V and J ends lost 4 bases and 2 bases, in that order; junction bases with no gene match: 7. From germline, CDR1 is SGHTS and CDR2 YDEGEE. This CDR3 contains 15 residues. CDR3 sequence: CASSPAGGVQETQYF. The CDR3 bases are TGTGCCAGCAGCCCGGCGGGGGGCGTACAAGAGACCCAGTACTTC. Variable domain in full (rest from reference TRBV5-8 and TRBJ2-5): EAGVTQSPTHLIKTRGQQATLRCSPISGHTSVYWYQQALGLGLQFLLWYDEGEERNRGNFPPRFSGRQFPNYSSELNVNALELEDSALYLCASSPAGGVQETQYFGPGTRLLVL.

This clonotype occurred a few times. This chain uses TRBV30 with TRBJ2-3; D call uncertain. Trimming removed 3 bases from V and 3 bases from J, with 16 bases in between. Germline loops: CDR1 GTSNPN, CDR2 SVGIG (reference sequence). The CDR3 consists of 15 residues. CDR3 in DNA: TGTGCCTGGAGCGCCGGCGGCCCAGAAACAGATACGCAGTATTTT. This encodes CAWSAGGPETDTQYF.

In regard to this clonotype: This CDR3 fails to terminate in the conserved phenylalanine or tryptophan, so it likely reflects a read error. The CDR3 reads CASSRPTVPRNQPQHL. The CDR3 DNA sequence: TGTGCCAGCAGCCGACCGACGGTGCCCAGGAATCAGCCCCAGCATCTT. V usage is TRBV6-2 or TRBV6-3 and J usage is TRBJ1-5; D gene unclear. Trimming took 6 bases from V and 4 from J, leaving 19 bases between them. Germline CDR1 is MNHEY and CDR2 is SVGEGT. The CDR3 has 16 amino acids.

This sequence joins TRBV7-9 and TRBJ2-1; D remains unclear. CDR3 length: 17 amino acids. The germline V gene has CDR1 SEHNR and CDR2 FQNEAQ (reference sequence). The ends were cut back, 5 bases at V and 4 bases at J, with 21 bases in the middle. CDR3 residues: CASSPPLGWSRYNEQFF. CDR3 DNA sequence: TGTGCCAGCAGCCCCCCACTTGGTTGGAGCCGATACAATGAGCAGTTCTTC.

This clonotype was detected ten times or more. The rearrangement links TRBV27 to TRBJ2-7; no reliable D call. The V and J ends lost 3 bases and 4 bases respectively, with 13 bases between them. The CDR3 is 14 residues long. Germline V gene data show CDR1 as MNHEY and CDR2 as SMNVEV (reference sequence). The CDR3 here is CASSFGRVRYEQYF. The CDR3 DNA follows: TGTGCCAGCAGTTTCGGTAGGGTAAGATACGAGCAGTACTTC.

This clonotype was seen many times. The DNA is omitted, as the CDR3 cannot be located on it reliably, and the CDR3 follows TCRdb's listing. The rearrangement uses TRBV7-8 and TRBJ2-2; the table names TRBD2, a call not compared with the DNA. Looked up from germline, CDR1 is SGHVS and CDR2 is FQNEAQ. Termini included, the CDR3 measures 19 amino acids. The CDR3 reads CASSLLGTSGMFGAGELFF.